The clone carrying this T cell receptor beta chain was seen at least ten times. Its target is not known. The data are from a study of T cells in Graves' hyperthyroidism and ophthalmopathy. Study information: At initial diagnosis, before any treatment had begun, peripheral blood was obtained.

Study-level results: Ophthalmopathy could be told apart from stable hyperthyroidism with a 13 V-J model.

Authors of the study amplified TCR beta CDR3 regions from RNA transcripts. Researchers ran a first-round RT-PCR on the TCR CDR3 using the HTBI primer set. One entry per CDR3 protein, called by TCRdb with MiXCR from the multiplex PCR reads. The data contain about 300,000 distinct CDR3 sequences, around 20% of them singletons. Out of more than 8 ml of fresh peripheral blood came the PBMCs. The sequence was collected from a man aged 45 to 65 with Graves' ophthalmopathy. Material: blood.

CDR3 bases: TGTGCCAGCAGTCCAACTAGCGGGAAGTTCCCCTACAATGAGCAGTTCTTC. This translates into CASSPTSGKFPYNEQFF. The genes are TRBV28 and TRBJ2-1; TRBD2 aligns across 10 bases. The CDR3 is 17 residues long. V lost 5 bases and J lost 2; bases outside the gene matches: 9. Germline V lookup: CDR1 MDHEN, CDR2 SYDVKM.